These T cell receptor beta chains were read from a single sample in a study of identical twins. TCRdb independently ran MiXCR on the 5' RACE reads; one entry per CDR3 protein. Of around 550,000 distinct CDR3 sequences in the sample, 12% to 15% were seen once. This sample also appeared in a second study, on yellow fever vaccine responses in identical twins.

Sequenced: CD4+ T cells sorted from blood. These receptors originate from a woman between 18 and 29 years old in good health. CDR3s include the opening cysteine and the closing phenylalanine or tryptophan. The D gene is left open where the match is weak. Some rows mark clone size as missing; the rest say once, few, many or name a class of expanded clone.

NA,NA,TRBV6-1,TRBJ2-6,CASSVGSTSGANVLTF,TGTGCCAGCAGTGTCGGTTCAACCTCTGGGGCCAACGTCCTGACTTTC
few,NA,TRBV10-3,TRBJ1-2,CAISPSENLTPGYTF,TGTGCCATCAGTCCTTCCGAGAACCTGACGCCTGGCTACACCTTC
few,NA,TRBV24-1,TRBJ1-1,CATRGGTGNTEAFF,TGTGCCACCCGGGGGGGAACAGGGAACACTGAAGCTTTCTTT
NA,TRBD2,TRBV5-4,TRBJ2-1,CASSLGPLGSGNYNEQFF,TGTGCCAGCAGCTTGGGTCCTCTTGGTAGCGGGAACTACAATGAGCAGTTCTTC
NA,NA,TRBV24-1,TRBJ2-5,CATSETGRAGTQYF,TGTGCCACCAGTGAGACGGGACGGGCGGGGACCCAGTACTTC
few,TRBD1,TRBV24-1,TRBJ2-2,CATGGTGISGELFF,TGTGCCACCGGGGGGACAGGGATATCCGGGGAGCTGTTTTTT
few,NA,TRBV27,TRBJ2-3,CASRSNRNVADTQYF,TGTGCCAGCAGAAGTAACCGGAACGTCGCAGATACGCAGTATTTT
few,NA,TRBV5-4,TRBJ2-1,CASSLDREWVQFF,TGTGCCAGCAGCTTGGACAGGGAATGGGTCCAGTTCTTC
few,TRBD1,TRBV28,TRBJ2-1,CASSSLQGSYNEQFF,TGTGCCAGCAGTTCTCTACAGGGGTCCTACAATGAGCAGTTCTTC
NA,NA,TRBV4-1,TRBJ2-2,CASSQGSQGNTGELFF,TGCGCCAGCAGCCAAGGAAGCCAGGGGAACACCGGGGAGCTGTTTTTT
few,NA,TRBV12-3/TRBV12-4,TRBJ2-1,CASSSHFQSGTEQFF,TGTGCCAGCAGTTCCCATTTCCAGTCGGGGACTGAGCAGTTCTTC
few,NA,TRBV5-1,TRBJ1-1,CASSYSSGLVNTEAFF,TGCGCCAGCAGCTACAGTTCGGGACTTGTGAACACTGAAGCTTTCTTT
NA,NA,TRBV2,TRBJ2-3,CASDRDTQTGDTQYF,TGTGCCAGCGACCGGGACACCCAAACCGGAGATACGCAGTATTTT
few,NA,TRBV5-1,TRBJ1-2,CASSLEGQGYTF,TGCGCCAGCAGCTTGGAAGGGCAGGGCTACACCTTC
NA,NA,TRBV18,TRBJ1-1,CASSPGGVNTEAFF,TGTGCCAGCTCACCAGGGGGGGTGAACACTGAAGCTTTCTTT
few,TRBD2,TRBV20-1,TRBJ2-5,CSASSPGTSGSETQYF,TGCAGTGCTAGTTCACCCGGGACTAGCGGGAGCGAGACCCAGTACTTC
NA,NA,TRBV15,TRBJ2-5,CATSRPAEETQYF,TGTGCCACCAGCAGACCAGCGGAAGAGACCCAGTACTTC
NA,TRBD2,TRBV7-6,TRBJ2-1,CASSKGLALEQFF,TGTGCCAGCAGCAAGGGACTAGCTCTCGAGCAGTTCTTC
NA,TRBD1,TRBV20-1,TRBJ1-3,CSAEPGQGTNTIYF,TGCAGTGCTGAACCGGGACAGGGTACAAACACCATATATTTT
NA,NA,TRBV20-1,TRBJ2-2,CSAPLGGVPGELFF,TGCAGTGCGCCGCTGGGGGGCGTCCCCGGGGAGCTGTTTTTT
once,NA,TRBV27,TRBJ1-3,CASSLIGLSGNTIYF,TGTGCCAGCAGCCTAATAGGCCTCTCTGGAAACACCATATATTTT
few,NA,TRBV7-2,TRBJ2-3,CASSLRNADTQYF,TGTGCCAGCAGCTTAAGAAATGCAGATACGCAGTATTTT
NA,NA,TRBV3-1,TRBJ2-2,CASSQDRGANTGELFF,TGTGCCAGCAGCCAAGATCGTGGCGCGAACACCGGGGAGCTGTTTTTT
few,TRBD1,TRBV4-1,TRBJ1-1,CASSPIDRVLGEAFF,TGCGCCAGCAGCCCAATCGACAGGGTGCTTGGTGAAGCTTTCTTT
NA,TRBD2,TRBV12-3/TRBV12-4,TRBJ2-3,CASRDGTSRRPPDTQYF,TGTGCCAGCAGGGATGGGACTAGCAGAAGGCCCCCAGATACGCAGTATTTT
once,TRBD2,TRBV6-5,TRBJ2-7,CASSYSGGGYYEQYF,TGTGCCAGCAGTTACTCTGGGGGGGGGTACTACGAGCAGTACTTC
NA,TRBD1,TRBV5-6,TRBJ2-1,CASSEDRGDEQFF,TGTGCCAGCAGCGAGGACAGGGGCGATGAGCAGTTCTTC
NA,TRBD1,TRBV5-1,TRBJ2-1,CASSPTTGINEQFF,TGCGCCAGCAGCCCCACGACAGGGATCAATGAGCAGTTCTTC
few,NA,TRBV11-2,TRBJ2-2,CASSPTWIQTGELFF,TGTGCCAGCAGCCCGACGTGGATACAAACCGGGGAGCTGTTTTTT
few,NA,TRBV29-1,TRBJ2-1,CSVIGGEAHNEQFF,TGCAGCGTCATCGGAGGGGAGGCCCACAATGAGCAGTTCTTC